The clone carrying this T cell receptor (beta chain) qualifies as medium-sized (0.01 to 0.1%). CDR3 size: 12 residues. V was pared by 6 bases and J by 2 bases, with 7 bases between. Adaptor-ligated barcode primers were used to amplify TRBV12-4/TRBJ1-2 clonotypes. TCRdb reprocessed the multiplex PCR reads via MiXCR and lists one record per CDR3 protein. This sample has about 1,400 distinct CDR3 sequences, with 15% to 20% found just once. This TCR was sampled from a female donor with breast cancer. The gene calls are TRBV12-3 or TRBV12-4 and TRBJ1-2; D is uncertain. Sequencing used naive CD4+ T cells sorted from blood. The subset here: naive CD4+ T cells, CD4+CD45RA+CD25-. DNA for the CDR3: TGTGCCAGCAGCCAGAGAAACTATGGCTACACCTTC. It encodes CASSQRNYGYTF.